This TCR beta chain was sequenced during a study of regulatory T cells in long-lasting Graves disease. The CDR3 sequence is 14 residues long. V was clipped by 4 bases and J by 2 bases, with 10 bases between them. CDR1 and CDR2 (germline): LGHDT, YNNKEL (reference sequence). Noted time point: newly diagnosed GD, antithyroid drugs for less than 3 months. PBMC RNA was the source of the TCR library. This clonotype was counted many times. Arm-PCR of CDR3 regions and iRepertoire HTBI primers were the basis on which TCR beta libraries were built. TCRdb reanalysed the multiplex PCR reads using MiXCR and keeps one entry per CDR3 protein. The top ten hold 20% to 25% of the sample, which has roughly 530,000 distinct CDR3 sequences, about 16% seen once. This sample also belongs to another study, concerning T cells in Graves' hyperthyroidism and ophthalmopathy.

The chain employs TRBV3-1 and TRBJ2-3; D not certain. This receptor was taken from a woman aged 35-65 years with Graves disease. This specimen was peripheral blood mononuclear cells (PBMCs), taken at new diagnosis, from a patient treated with antithyroid drugs. CDR3 sequence reads: CASSRGQITDTQYF. The CDR3 DNA reads TGTGCCAGCAGCCGTGGGCAGATCACAGATACGCAGTATTTT.